The 27 T cell receptor beta chains presented below share a single source sample, sequenced in a study of T cells in Graves' hyperthyroidism and ophthalmopathy. The investigators amplified TCR beta CDR3 regions from RNA transcripts. A set of HTBI primers served as the primers for a first-round RT-PCR of the TCR CDR3. Via MiXCR, TCRdb re-called the multiplex PCR reads, giving one row per CDR3 protein. The sample contains about 250,000 distinct CDR3 sequences, more than 20% of which appear only once. Specimen: blood. Every receptor here comes from a woman aged 40 to 49 with Graves' ophthalmopathy.

The chain combines TRBV19 with TRBJ2-7, with 8 nucleotides matching TRBD2. Germline CDR1 reads LNHDA; CDR2 reads SQIVND (reference sequence). With 2 bases clipped from V and 4 bases from J, the junction kept 4 bases outside the gene matches. CDR3 length: 14 residues. The CDR3 DNA reads TGTGCCAGTAGTATAATCGGGACTAGATACGAGCAGTACTTC. This encodes CASSIIGTRYEQYF.

With regard to this clonotype: One end of the junction does not line up with germline, which may come from a read error. The chain recombines TRBV7-2 with TRBJ1-2, with 8 bases aligning to TRBD1. Germline CDR1 is SGHTA and CDR2 is FQGNSA. There are 12 residues in the CDR3. CDR3 sequence: CASISDRGSYIF. The CDR3 region has the DNA TGTGCCAGCATCTCCGACAGGGGTAGCTACATCTTC.

This clonotype was counted many times. The chain links TRBV30 to TRBJ2-7, with TRBD2 identical over 8 bases. From germline, CDR1 is GTSNPN and CDR2 SVGIG (reference sequence). This CDR3 has 14 amino acids. V shed 3 bases, J shed 2 bases, and the junction held 6 bases outside the gene matches. CDR3 DNA: TGTGCCTGGAGCGTGGGAGCGGGGGCCTACGAGCAGTACTTC. It translates to CAWSVGAGAYEQYF.

This clonotype has ten or more counts. The chain uses TRBV24-1 and TRBJ2-7; D perhaps matches TRBD1 (5 bases). The CDR3 is 14 amino acids. Germline V gene lookup returns CDR1 KGHDR and CDR2 SFDVKD. Trimming removed 3 bases at V and 0 bases at J, with 8 bases between. The CDR3 DNA reads as TGTGCCACCAGTGATCACGACAGCTCCTACGAGCAGTACTTC. This gives the protein CATSDHDSSYEQYF.

This clonotype was picked up many times. The chain is built from TRBV28 and TRBJ2-2; 7 bases are shared with TRBD2. There are 16 residues in the CDR3. V dropped 2 bases and J dropped 2; count of bases not matched to a gene: 5. The V gene's germline CDR1 is MDHEN and CDR2 SYDVKM. The CDR3 DNA reads TGTGCCAGCAGTTTACTGCCTAGCGGTAACACCGGGGAGCTGTTTTTT. Protein product: CASSLLPSGNTGELFF.

This clonotype was observed at least ten times. Since a much larger clone is just one base distant, this may be a read error. CDR3 residues: CASSPQDLRGTQYF. In DNA form, the CDR3 reads TGTGCCAGCAGTCCTCAGGATTTACGAGGGACCCAGTACTTC. The chain recombines TRBV12-3 or TRBV12-4 with TRBJ2-5, with D unclear. V was cut by 5 bases and J by 7 bases, with 17 bases left in between. The CDR3 consists of 14 residues.

This clonotype showed up many times. CDR3 sequence: CASSPHRESIDTEAFF. The CDR3, as DNA: TGCGCCAGCAGCCCTCACAGGGAAAGTATCGACACTGAAGCTTTCTTT. The genes are TRBV5-1 and TRBJ1-1; D perhaps matches TRBD1 (6 bases). Germline values: CDR1 SGHRS, CDR2 YFSETQ. Trimming pared 4 bases from V and 3 bases from J, leaving 19 bases between. The CDR3 consists of 16 residues.

This clonotype showed up many times. CDR3 in DNA: TGTGCCAGCAGCTTAGGGGGCCCGGGAGTCTCTGAGACCCAGTACTTC. Translation: CASSLGGPGVSETQYF. V gene TRBV7-8 combines with J gene TRBJ2-5; weak D call: TRBD2 (6 bases). The CDR3 is 16 amino acids. Germline-derived CDR1 and CDR2 are SGHVS and FQNEAQ. The ends were cut back, 1 base at V and 5 bases at J, with 17 bases in the middle.

This clonotype has a count of ten or more. The chain links TRBV24-1 to TRBJ2-2; the match to TRBD1 covers 9 bases. This CDR3 has 16 residues. J was trimmed by 4 bases and V by 3 bases; bases with no gene match: 5. In germline, CDR1 is KGHDR, CDR2 SFDVKD. The CDR3: CATSDAGTGSTGELFF. The CDR3 coding sequence is TGTGCCACCAGTGATGCCGGGACAGGGTCCACCGGGGAGCTGTTTTTT.

This clonotype was observed many times. J is TRBJ2-7 and V is TRBV20-1, with 8 bases that match TRBD2. In germline, CDR1 is DFQATT, CDR2 SNEGSKA (reference sequence). This CDR3 region has 15 residues. J lost 7 bases, V lost 5 bases, and 16 bases had no gene match. CDR3 amino acids: CSAPGGAGVSIEQYF. CDR3 nucleotide sequence: TGCAGTGCTCCCGGGGGAGCGGGAGTTTCTATTGAGCAGTACTTC.

This clonotype was recorded many times. This chain joins TRBV3-1 and TRBJ2-7; D unclear. Between the trimmed V and J ends, which lost 0 bases and 2 bases, there was a span of 11 bases. The germline CDR1 and CDR2 sequences are LGHDT and YNNKEL (reference sequence). The CDR3 length is 15 residues. The CDR3 reads CASSQDPTSAYEQYF. CDR3 in DNA: TGTGCCAGCAGCCAAGACCCGACCAGCGCCTACGAGCAGTACTTC.

This clonotype was counted at least ten times. The rearrangement links TRBV7-9 to TRBJ2-7; a weak D match, TRBD1 (5 bases). CDR3 size: 14 residues. Trimming took 5 bases from V and 4 from J, leaving 15 bases between them. Germline V gene lookup returns CDR1 SEHNR and CDR2 FQNEAQ (reference sequence). In nucleotides, the CDR3 is TGTGCCAGCAGCGTGTCAGGGTCCTTTTACGAGCAGTACTTC. It yields the protein CASSVSGSFYEQYF. Drawing the rest from reference TRBV7-9 and TRBJ2-7, the complete variable domain is DTGVSQNPRHKITKRGQNVTFRCDPISEHNRLYWYRQTLGQGPEFLTYFQNEAQLEKSRLLSDRFSAERPKGSFSTLEIQRTEQGDSAMYLCASSVSGSFYEQYFGPGTRLTVT.

This clonotype was detected many times. One junction end does not reproduce the germline sequence, and a read error may be involved. This chain links TRBV7-7 with TRBJ1-2; D is perhaps TRBD1 (5 bases). The germline gives CDR1 SSHAT, CDR2 FNYEAQ (reference sequence). The CDR3 has 16 amino acids. CDR3 nucleotide sequence: TGTGCTAGCAGCTTAGAATCGACGAGGGGCAACGATGGCTACACCTTC. This sequence encodes CASSLESTRGNDGYTF.

The J gene is TRBJ2-7, the V gene TRBV7-2; 10 nucleotides align to TRBD1. The germline V gene encodes CDR1 SGHTA and CDR2 FQGNSA. CDR3 length: 14 residues. The J segment lost 7 bases and the V segment lost 5 bases, leaving 8 bases of the junction unmatched. The CDR3 sequence: CASSPRQGAGEQYF. The DNA of the CDR3 is TGTGCCAGCAGCCCCAGACAGGGGGCAGGTGAGCAGTACTTC.

This clonotype was picked up many times. The chain is built from TRBV28 and TRBJ1-5; D uncertain. Trimming removed 6 bases at V and 2 bases at J, with 11 bases between. Germline V CDR1 and CDR2: MDHEN, SYDVKM. The length of the CDR3 is 14 residues. The CDR3 here is CASRVVRGNQPQHF. CDR3 coding DNA: TGTGCCAGCAGGGTCGTTCGCGGCAATCAGCCCCAGCATTTT.

The rearrangement joins TRBV5-1 to TRBJ2-5, with D perhaps matching TRBD1 (5 bases). Germline V gene data show CDR1 as SGHRS and CDR2 as YFSETQ. The CDR3 is 13 amino acids. With 0 bases removed from V and 7 bases from J, the gap between germline ends came to 10 bases. CDR3 sequence (DNA): TGCGCCAGCAGCTTGGGATCCCAGGGGACCCAGTACTTC. Translating it yields CASSLGSQGTQYF.

This clonotype was found many times. The chain combines TRBV9 with TRBJ2-5; 7 nucleotides align to TRBD2. CDR3 length equals 15 residues. Unmatched junction bases numbered 7, after V lost 1 base and J lost 4 bases. Looked up from germline, CDR1 is SGDLS and CDR2 is YYNGEE. CDR3: CASSVRGSLPETQYF. For the CDR3, the DNA is TGTGCCAGCAGCGTACGCGGGAGTTTACCAGAGACCCAGTACTTC.

This clonotype was recorded at least ten times. V usage is TRBV20-1 and J usage is TRBJ2-5; 10 nucleotides match TRBD1. This CDR3 is built from 15 residues. V dropped 0 bases and J dropped 5; count of bases not matched to a gene: 6. Germline CDR1 DFQATT, CDR2 SNEGSKA (reference sequence). The CDR3 region has the DNA TGCAGTGCTAGAGATCGGGACAGGGGTACCGAGACCCAGTACTTC. Its protein product is CSARDRDRGTETQYF.

The chain joins TRBV11-1 to TRBJ2-7, with D perhaps TRBD1 (5 bases). The ends were cut back, 10 bases at V and 6 bases at J, with 28 bases in the middle. The CDR3 has 16 amino acids. Germline CDR1 is SGHAT and CDR2 is FQDESV (reference sequence). The CDR3 loop is CAITMDRAGLTREQYF. Here the CDR3 DNA reads TGTGCCATCACGATGGATCGCGCAGGGTTGACTCGCGAGCAGTACTTC.

This clonotype was observed at least ten times. The V call is TRBV6-5, the J call TRBJ1-1, with TRBD1 identical over 7 bases. Germline CDR1 reads MNHEY; CDR2 reads SVGAGI. The J segment lost 1 base and the V segment lost 6 bases, leaving 5 bases of the junction unmatched. The CDR3 is 14 amino acids. CDR3 nucleotide sequence: TGTGCCAGCAGCCCGACAGGGCCGAACACTGAAGCTTTCTTT. This gives the protein CASSPTGPNTEAFF.

There are many counts of this clonotype. The CDR3 DNA is TGTGCCAGTAGTATAGGACTCCGGAGCGAGCAGTACTTC. It is translated as CASSIGLRSEQYF. The chain has TRBV19 and TRBJ2-7, with D uncertain. Germline V lookup: CDR1 LNHDA, CDR2 SQIVND (reference sequence). Trimming removed 1 base from V and 6 bases from J, with 10 bases in between. CDR3 length: 13 amino acids.

This clonotype was observed many times. For the CDR3, the DNA is TGTGCCAGCAGCTTGTTGGGCGCCGGTCAGCCCCAGCATTTT. It yields the protein CASSLLGAGQPQHF. The V call is TRBV7-8, the J call TRBJ1-5, with D unresolved. V dropped 3 bases and J dropped 6 bases, with 12 bases sitting between them. Germline V gene sequence: CDR1 SGHVS, CDR2 FQNEAQ. The CDR3 is 14 amino acids.

This clonotype was seen more than once but under ten times. V and J are TRBV9 and TRBJ1-1; D possibly corresponds to TRBD1 (6 bases). The germline V gene has CDR1 SGDLS and CDR2 YYNGEE. The CDR3 is 16 residues long. V was shortened by 0 bases and J by 5 bases, with 17 bases between the two germline ends. The CDR3 protein is CASSVEEGYQGTEAFF. CDR3 nucleotides: TGTGCCAGCAGCGTAGAGGAAGGCTATCAGGGGACTGAAGCTTTCTTT. Variable domain in full (rest from reference TRBV9 and TRBJ1-1): DSGVTQTPKHLITATGQRVTLRCSPRSGDLSVYWYQQSLDQGLQFLIQYYNGEERAKGNILERFSAQQFPDLHSELNLSSLELGDSALYFCASSVEEGYQGTEAFFGQGTRLTVV.

This clonotype was detected many times. The rearrangement joins TRBV28 to TRBJ1-1; D might be TRBD1 (5 bases). CDR3 length: 15 amino acids. Trimming took off 6 bases at V and 1 base at J, with 15 bases between the two ends. Germline lookup yields CDR1 MDHEN and CDR2 SYDVKM. For the CDR3, the DNA is TGTGCCAGCAGCTTCATCCTGGGACCGAACACTGAAGCTTTCTTT. Translation gives CASSFILGPNTEAFF. Looking up the rest from reference TRBV28 and TRBJ1-1 gives the full variable domain: DVKVTQSSRYLVKRTGEKVFLECVQDMDHENMFWYRQDPGLGLRLIYFSYDVKMKEKGDIPEGYSVSREKKERFSLILESASTNQTSMYLCASSFILGPNTEAFFGQGTRLTVV.

This clonotype appeared a few times. V is TRBV12-3 or TRBV12-4 and J is TRBJ2-2; D remains ambiguous. Trimming pared 1 base from V and 4 bases from J, leaving 13 bases between. The CDR3 is 16 amino acids. The CDR3 region is CASSLGGTPSTGELFF. CDR3 sequence (DNA): TGTGCCAGCAGTTTAGGAGGTACTCCGTCCACCGGGGAGCTGTTTTTT.

This clonotype was detected many times. This chain links TRBV6-5 with TRBJ1-1; D not certain. From germline, CDR1 is MNHEY and CDR2 SVGAGI. Trimming pared 8 bases from V and 0 bases from J, leaving 13 bases between. The CDR3 covers 14 residues. The CDR3 here is CASRADPMNTEAFF. The CDR3 region has the DNA TGTGCCAGCCGAGCCGACCCCATGAACACTGAAGCTTTCTTT.

In this sample, this clonotype turned up many times. CDR3 nucleotides: TGTGCCAGCAGGGACAGGGGAGGCAATCAGCCCCAGCATTTT. This translates into CASRDRGGNQPQHF. The chain employs TRBV6-1 and TRBJ1-5; 9 bases fit TRBD1. This CDR3 region has 14 residues. The germline V gene encodes CDR1 MNHNS and CDR2 SASEGT. After removal of 6 bases from V and 2 bases from J, the junction contained 2 bases not matched to a gene.